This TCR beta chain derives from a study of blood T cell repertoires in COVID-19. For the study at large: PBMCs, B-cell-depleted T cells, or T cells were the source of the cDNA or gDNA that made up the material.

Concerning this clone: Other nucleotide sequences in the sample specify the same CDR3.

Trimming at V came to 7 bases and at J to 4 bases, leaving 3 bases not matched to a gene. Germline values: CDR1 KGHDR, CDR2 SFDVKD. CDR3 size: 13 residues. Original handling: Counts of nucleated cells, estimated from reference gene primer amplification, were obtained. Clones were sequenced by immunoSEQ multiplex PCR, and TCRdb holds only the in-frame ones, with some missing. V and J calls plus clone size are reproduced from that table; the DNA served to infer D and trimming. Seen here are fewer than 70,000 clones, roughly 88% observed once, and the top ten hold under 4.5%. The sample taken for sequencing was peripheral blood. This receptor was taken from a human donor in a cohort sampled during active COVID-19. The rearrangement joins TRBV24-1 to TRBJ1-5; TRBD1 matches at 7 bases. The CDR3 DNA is TGTGCCACCAGCAGGGGGAATAATCAGCCCCAGCATTTT. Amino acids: CATSRGNNQPQHF.